This TCR beta chain originates from a study of blood T cells in healthy people across ages (dated by TCRdb to 2015 to 2017). In terms of the full investigation: In model experiments, template switching captured about one uniquely barcoded TCR beta cDNA molecule for every two T cells. Two additional independent replicas of 1 million unique cDNA reads from the same blood draw were analyzed for two donors (one aged 18 to 30 and one aged 80 or older). To track age-related changes in TCR beta repertoire diversity, the study relied on deep sequencing normalized with unique cDNA molecular identifiers. To avoid experimental bias, donors of different ages were spread randomly across the sequencing lanes. Donors were grouped into four age groups: young (average 16 years), middle-aged (39), aged (roughly 62) and long-lived (just over 80).

The library was generated by 5' RACE. The reads were generated on an Illumina HiSeq 2500. A second roughly 6 to 11 cycle PCR used a sample-barcoded 5' primer and a J-beta primer mix. A unique molecular identifier was introduced onto each TCR beta cDNA molecule by a template-switch 5' adaptor carrying 12 random nucleotides. Each sample yielded at least 3 million CDR3-containing paired-end reads. First-strand cDNA synthesis was performed from all RNA using the Mint cDNA synthesis kit, with priming by a TRBC-specific oligonucleotide. All cDNA was treated with uracil-DNA glycosylase and then went through a first 18-cycle PCR with the universal primers M1SS and BC2_uni_R. Under the source paper's analysis protocol: For normalization, 1 million high-quality reads were randomly selected from each sample, with every read carrying a distinct molecular identifier. Instead of being binned into consensus sequences, reads with shared molecular identifiers were discarded. MiTCR, run with a Q25 quality threshold and the strictest error-elimination algorithm, handled CDR3 identification, clonotype clustering and error correction. Lower-bound total TCR beta diversity was estimated with a nonparametric unseen species model using Euler transformation. The public reads were reprocessed in TCRdb via fastp at Q25 and MiXCR, keeping in-frame beta chains. When rows share a CDR3 protein, they turn into one entry using the most common DNA and genes. TCRdb assigned the V and J calls; the authors' analysis was not used. The table for this sample lists about 1.8 million distinct CDR3 sequences; 49% of them were counted only once. Jointly, the top ten make up 2% to 2.5% of the sample.

Study-level results and caveats: Because the CMV infection status of the donors was unknown, age-related changes in expanded clonotypes may potentially have been confounded. Observed TCR beta diversity per million T cells fell roughly linearly with age, and a significant reduction was already apparent by age approximately 40. Observed TCR beta diversity correlated strongly with the percentage of naive T cells measured by flow cytometry. Bulk unsorted PBMC profiling prevented conclusive comparison of naive and antigen-experienced compartments. Total diversity estimates from one million sequenced T cells were considered lower bounds and underestimates. Compared with the aged group, the long-lived group had more naive CD4+ T cells, fewer expanded clones and increased TCR diversity, suggesting age selection.

Donors were 30 to 45 systemically healthy Caucasian individuals from Russia aged roughly 6 to 95 years. Ten milliliters of peripheral blood were drawn from each donor into EDTA-treated Vacutainer tubes. PBMCs were isolated by Ficoll-Paque density-gradient centrifugation, with at least 7 million obtained per sample. Total RNA, at least 5.5 micrograms per sample, was extracted from PBMCs with Trizol reagent. For every donor, an aliquot of PBMCs went through flow cytometry to measure the percentages of naive CD45RAhigh/CD27high T cells. This clonotype appeared a few times. Its antigen target is currently unknown. No base qualities exist here, and no much larger clone lies one base off it. Source material: blood. The receptor comes from a middle-aged woman in good health.

The nucleotide sequence reads as follows: TGTGCCAGCAGCCTGACAGGGGGGATTACTGAAAAACTGTTTTTT. Its protein reads: CASSLTGGITEKLFF. Recombination joined TRBV7-9 with TRBJ1-4; the junction holds 9 bases that match TRBD1. Germline trimming amounts to 5 bases on V and 7 bases on J, with 8 as the count of junction bases outside the gene matches. The cysteine opens and the phenylalanine closes a CDR3 of 15 amino acids. The entry retains the CDR3 DNA only, 45 bases that are in frame from base 1. CDR1 is given as SEHNR and CDR2 as FQNEAQ, both from the germline V gene (reference sequence).